Each of the 2 T cell receptor beta chains below was sequenced from the same sample in a study of CD8+ T cells in alopecia areata. RNA extraction was followed by reverse transcription into cDNA, which acted as the sequencing template. The data were produced by immunoSEQ multiplex PCR, yet TCRdb's version contains in-frame clones alone and is incomplete. The sample includes around 290,000 clones, none of them occurring once. Sorting relied on CD4, CD8alpha, NKG2D, NKG2ACE and other markers applied to pooled cutaneous lymph node cells. Sequenced: CD4+ T cells sorted from a lymph node. Receptor source: a C3H/HeJ mouse with alopecia areata. MHC haplotype of the strain: H2-k.

In the case of this clone: Gene names follow the mouse nomenclature. The CDR3 region is CASSVRGNYAEQFF. The sequenced part of the CDR3 DNA is TGTGCCAGCAGTGTCAGGGGAAACTATGCT. The V call is TRBV19, the J call TRBJ2-1; D might be TRBD1 (6 bases). The CDR3 goes on 4 residues after the read ends, and that part is filled in from the germline J gene. CDR1 FNHDT and CDR2 SITEND come from the germline V gene (reference sequence). The V end lost 4 bases, the J end lost 1 base, and 9 bases lay between the germline ends. The CDR3 covers 14 residues.

This clone was picked up many times. Gene names denote mouse genes. The read is 4 residues too short to cover the CDR3 end, so that end is filled in from the germline J gene. The J gene is TRBJ2-7, the V gene TRBV13-1; D possibly corresponds to TRBD1 (6 bases). Germline V CDR1 and CDR2: NSHNY, SYGAGN. This CDR3 is built from 11 residues. The CDR3: CASSPGDEQYF. The part of the CDR3 DNA that was read is TGTGCCAGCAGTCCAGGGGAT.